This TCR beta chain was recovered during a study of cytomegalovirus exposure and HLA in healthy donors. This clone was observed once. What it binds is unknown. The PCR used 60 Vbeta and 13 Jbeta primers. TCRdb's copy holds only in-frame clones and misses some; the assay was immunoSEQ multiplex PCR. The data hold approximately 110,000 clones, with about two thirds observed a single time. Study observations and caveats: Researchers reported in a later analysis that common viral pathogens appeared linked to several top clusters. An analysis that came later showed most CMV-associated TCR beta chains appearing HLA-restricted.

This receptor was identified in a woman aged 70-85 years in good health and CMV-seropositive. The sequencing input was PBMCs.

This CDR3 is CASSVGLAGFSYEQFF. CDR3 nucleotide sequence: TGTGCCAGCAGCGTTGGACTAGCGGGGTTTAGCTATGAGCAGTTCTTC. V usage is TRBV9 and J usage is TRBJ2-1; 12 bases fit TRBD2. The germline V gene encodes CDR1 SGDLS and CDR2 YYNGEE. The CDR3 runs 16 residues. The junction had 8 bases not matched to a gene; V was cut back by 2 bases and J by 8 bases.